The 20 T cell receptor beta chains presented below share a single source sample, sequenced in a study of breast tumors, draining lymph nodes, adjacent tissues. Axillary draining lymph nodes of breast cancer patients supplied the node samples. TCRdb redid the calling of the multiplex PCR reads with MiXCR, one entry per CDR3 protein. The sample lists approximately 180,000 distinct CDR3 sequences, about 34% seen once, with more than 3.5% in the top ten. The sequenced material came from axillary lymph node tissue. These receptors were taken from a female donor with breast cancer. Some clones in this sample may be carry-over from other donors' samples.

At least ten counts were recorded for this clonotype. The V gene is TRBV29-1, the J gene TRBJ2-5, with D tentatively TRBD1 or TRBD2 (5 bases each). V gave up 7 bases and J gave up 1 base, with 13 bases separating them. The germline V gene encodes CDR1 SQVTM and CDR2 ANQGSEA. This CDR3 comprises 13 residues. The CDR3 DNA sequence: TGCAGCGCGGGACCGATCACCCAAGAGACCCAGTACTTC. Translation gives CSAGPITQETQYF.

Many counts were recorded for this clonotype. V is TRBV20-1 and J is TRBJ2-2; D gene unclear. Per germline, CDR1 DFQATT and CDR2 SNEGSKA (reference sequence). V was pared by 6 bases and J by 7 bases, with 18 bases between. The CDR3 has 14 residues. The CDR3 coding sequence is TGCAGTGCGAGGCCCTCGAGTCGTTACGGGGAGCTGTTTTTT. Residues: CSARPSSRYGELFF.

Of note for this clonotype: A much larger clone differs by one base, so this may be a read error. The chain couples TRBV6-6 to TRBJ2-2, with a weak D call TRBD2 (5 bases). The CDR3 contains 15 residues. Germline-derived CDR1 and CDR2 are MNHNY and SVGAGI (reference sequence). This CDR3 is CAGSYIPGYTGELFF. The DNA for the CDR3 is TGTGCCGGCAGTTACATTCCGGGGTACACCGGGGAGCTGTTTTTT.

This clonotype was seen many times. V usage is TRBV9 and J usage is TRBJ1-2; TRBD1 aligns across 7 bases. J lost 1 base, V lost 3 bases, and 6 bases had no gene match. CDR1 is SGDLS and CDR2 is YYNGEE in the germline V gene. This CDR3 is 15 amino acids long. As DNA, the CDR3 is TGTGCCAGCAGCGGAGGGACAGCTCTTAACTATGGCTACACCTTC. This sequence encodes CASSGGTALNYGYTF.

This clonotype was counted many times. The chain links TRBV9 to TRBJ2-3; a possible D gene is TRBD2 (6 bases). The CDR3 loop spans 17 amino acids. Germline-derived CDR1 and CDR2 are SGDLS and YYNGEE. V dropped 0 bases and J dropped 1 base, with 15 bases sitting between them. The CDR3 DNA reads TGTGCCAGCAGCGTAGCTACTTCGACGGGAGGCACAGATACGCAGTATTTT. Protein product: CASSVATSTGGTDTQYF.

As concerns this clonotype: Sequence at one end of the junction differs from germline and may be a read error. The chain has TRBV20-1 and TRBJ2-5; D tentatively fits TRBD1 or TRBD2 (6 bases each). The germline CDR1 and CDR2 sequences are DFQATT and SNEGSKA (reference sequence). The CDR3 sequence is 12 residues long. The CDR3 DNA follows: TGCGGTGCTCCAGACAGGAGGGGGACCCTGTACTTC. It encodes CGAPDRRGTLYF.

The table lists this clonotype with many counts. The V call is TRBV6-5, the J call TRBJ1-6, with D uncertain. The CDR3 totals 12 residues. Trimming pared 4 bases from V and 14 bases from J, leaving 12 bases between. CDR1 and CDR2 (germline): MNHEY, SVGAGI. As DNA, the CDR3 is TGTGCCAGCAGTTCCCCTTCTGGCGCCCTCCACTTT. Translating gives CASSSPSGALHF.

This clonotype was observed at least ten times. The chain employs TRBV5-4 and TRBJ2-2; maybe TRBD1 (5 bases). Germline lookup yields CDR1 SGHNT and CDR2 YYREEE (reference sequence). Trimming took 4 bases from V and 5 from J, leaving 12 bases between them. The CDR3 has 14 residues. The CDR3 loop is CASSRQQPTGELFF. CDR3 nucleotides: TGTGCCAGCAGCCGACAGCAACCAACCGGGGAGCTGTTTTTT. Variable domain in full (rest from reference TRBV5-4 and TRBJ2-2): ETGVTQSPTHLIKTRGQQVTLRCSSQSGHNTVSWYQQALGQGPQFIFQYYREEENGRGNFPPRFSGLQFPNYSSELNVNALELDDSALYLCASSRQQPTGELFFGEGSRLTVL.

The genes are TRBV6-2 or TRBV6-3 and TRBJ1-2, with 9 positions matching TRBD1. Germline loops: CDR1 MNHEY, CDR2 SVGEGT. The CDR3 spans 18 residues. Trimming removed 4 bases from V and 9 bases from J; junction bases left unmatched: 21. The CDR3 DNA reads TGTGCCAGCAGTTCCCCGTTGACAGGGGGAGACCCTTTACACCGCTACACCTTC. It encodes CASSSPLTGGDPLHRYTF.

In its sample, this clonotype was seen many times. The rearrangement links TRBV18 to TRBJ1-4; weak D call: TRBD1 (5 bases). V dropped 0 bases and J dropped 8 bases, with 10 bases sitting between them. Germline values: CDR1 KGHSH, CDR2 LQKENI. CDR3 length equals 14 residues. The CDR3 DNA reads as TGTGCCAGCTCACCACCGGGGCTAGAAGAAAAACTGTTTTTT. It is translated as CASSPPGLEEKLFF.

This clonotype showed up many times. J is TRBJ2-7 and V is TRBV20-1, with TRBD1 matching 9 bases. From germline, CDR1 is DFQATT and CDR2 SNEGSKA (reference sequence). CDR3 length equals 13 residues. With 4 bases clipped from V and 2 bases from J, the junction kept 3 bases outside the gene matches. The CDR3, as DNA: TGCAGTGCTACCGGGACAGGGACCTACGAGCAGTACTTC. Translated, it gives CSATGTGTYEQYF.

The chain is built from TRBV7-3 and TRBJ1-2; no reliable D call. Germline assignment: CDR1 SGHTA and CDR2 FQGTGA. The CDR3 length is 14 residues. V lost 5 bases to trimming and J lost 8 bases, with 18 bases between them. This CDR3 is CASSLESARGGYTF. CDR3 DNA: TGTGCCAGCAGCCTAGAGTCGGCCAGAGGAGGCTACACCTTC.

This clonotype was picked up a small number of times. CDR3 in amino acids: CSAKDSRLPSYNEQFF. The CDR3 DNA reads as TGCAGTGCCAAGGACAGCCGCCTCCCCTCCTACAATGAGCAGTTCTTC. V gene TRBV20-1 combines with J gene TRBJ2-1; D is possibly TRBD1 (6 bases). CDR3 length equals 16 residues. The germline V and J ends were trimmed by 6 bases and 0 bases, with 18 bases remaining between them. Germline lookup yields CDR1 DFQATT and CDR2 SNEGSKA (reference sequence).

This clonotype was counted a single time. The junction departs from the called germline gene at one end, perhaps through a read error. CDR3 loop: CGARAGSYSNYGYTF. In DNA form, the CDR3 reads TGCGGTGCTAGGGCAGGGTCGTACAGTAACTATGGCTACACCTTC. The V call is TRBV20-1, the J call TRBJ1-2; possibly TRBD1 for D (5 bases). The germline V gene has CDR1 DFQATT and CDR2 SNEGSKA (reference sequence). The CDR3 covers 15 residues.

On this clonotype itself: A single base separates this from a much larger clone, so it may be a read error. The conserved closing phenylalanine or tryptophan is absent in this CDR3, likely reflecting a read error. CDR3 sequence (DNA): TGTGCCAGTAGTCCAACCCGGACAGGGAAATCCCACGAGCAGTACTCC. Its protein is CASSPTRTGKSHEQYS. The chain combines TRBV19 with TRBJ2-7; TRBD1 matches at 8 bases. This CDR3 region has 16 residues. Germline V CDR1 and CDR2: LNHDA, SQIVND (reference sequence). The V gene end was trimmed by 5 bases and the J gene end by 5 bases; junction bases not matched to a gene: 14.

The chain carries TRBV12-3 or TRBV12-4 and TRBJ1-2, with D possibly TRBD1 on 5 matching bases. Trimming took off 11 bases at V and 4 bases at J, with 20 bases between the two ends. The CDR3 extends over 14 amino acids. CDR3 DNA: TGTGCCGGCAACCCCGGGACGGTGACCTATGGCTACACCTTC. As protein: CAGNPGTVTYGYTF.

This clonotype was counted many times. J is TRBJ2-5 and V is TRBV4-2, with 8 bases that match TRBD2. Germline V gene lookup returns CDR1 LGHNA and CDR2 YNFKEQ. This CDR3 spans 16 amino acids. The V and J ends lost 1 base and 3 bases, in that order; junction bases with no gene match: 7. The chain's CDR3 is CASSQGRGGGKETQYF. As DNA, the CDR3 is TGTGCCAGCAGCCAAGGCCGGGGCGGGGGGAAAGAGACCCAGTACTTC.

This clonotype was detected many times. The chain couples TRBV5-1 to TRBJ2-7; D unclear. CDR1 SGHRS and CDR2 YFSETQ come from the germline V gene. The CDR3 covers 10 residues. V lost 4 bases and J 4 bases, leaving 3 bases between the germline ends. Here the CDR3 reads CASSPYEQYF. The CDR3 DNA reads TGCGCCAGCAGCCCTTACGAGCAGTACTTC.

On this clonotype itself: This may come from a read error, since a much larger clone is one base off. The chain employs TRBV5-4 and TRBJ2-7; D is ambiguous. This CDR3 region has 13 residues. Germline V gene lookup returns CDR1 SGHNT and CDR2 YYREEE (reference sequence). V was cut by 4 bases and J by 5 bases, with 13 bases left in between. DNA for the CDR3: TGTGCCAGCAGCCCTGGACGATTTCACGAGCAGTACTTC. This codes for CASSPGRFHEQYF.

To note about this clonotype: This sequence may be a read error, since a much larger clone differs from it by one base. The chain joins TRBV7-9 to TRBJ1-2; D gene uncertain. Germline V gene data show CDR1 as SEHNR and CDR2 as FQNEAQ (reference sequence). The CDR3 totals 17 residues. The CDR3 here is CASSLGVRTPANYGYAF. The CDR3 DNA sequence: TGTGCCAGCAGCTTAGGGGTTAGGACTCCTGCTAACTATGGCTACGCCTTC.